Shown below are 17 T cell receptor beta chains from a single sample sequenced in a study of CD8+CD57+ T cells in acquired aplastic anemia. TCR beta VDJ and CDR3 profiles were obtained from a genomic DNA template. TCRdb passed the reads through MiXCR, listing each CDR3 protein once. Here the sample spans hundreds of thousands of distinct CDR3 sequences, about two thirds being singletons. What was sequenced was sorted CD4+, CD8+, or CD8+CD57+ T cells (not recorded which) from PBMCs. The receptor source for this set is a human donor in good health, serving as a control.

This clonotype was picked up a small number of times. The CDR3: CARGLYTDTQYF. CDR3 in DNA: TGTGCCAGGGGACTCTACACAGATACGCAGTATTTT. This chain uses TRBV2 with TRBJ2-3, with D perhaps TRBD2 (6 bases). Trimming shortened V by 9 bases and J by 2 bases, and 9 bases separated the two germline ends. Germline loops: CDR1 SNHLY, CDR2 FYNNEI. CDR3 length: 12 residues.

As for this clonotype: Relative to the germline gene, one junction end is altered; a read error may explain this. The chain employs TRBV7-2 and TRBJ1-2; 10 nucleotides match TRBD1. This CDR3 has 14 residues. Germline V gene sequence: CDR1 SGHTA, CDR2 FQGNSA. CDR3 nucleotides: TGTGCCAGCAGCTTGGGACCGCCGGGACAGGGGAACTATTTC. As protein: CASSLGPPGQGNYF. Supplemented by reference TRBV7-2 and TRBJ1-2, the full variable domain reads GAGVSQSPSNKVTEKGKDVELRCDPISGHTALYWYRQSLGQGLEFLIYFQGNSAPDKSGLPSDRFSAERTGGSVSTLTIQRTQQEDSAVYLCASSLGPPGQGNYFGSGTRLTVV.

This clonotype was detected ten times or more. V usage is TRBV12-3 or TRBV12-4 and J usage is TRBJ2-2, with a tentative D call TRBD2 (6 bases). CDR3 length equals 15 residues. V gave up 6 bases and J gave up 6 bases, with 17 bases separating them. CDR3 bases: TGTGCCAGCAGGCCGGGGGTTAGTTGGCCCGGGGAGCTGTTTTTT. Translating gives CASRPGVSWPGELFF.

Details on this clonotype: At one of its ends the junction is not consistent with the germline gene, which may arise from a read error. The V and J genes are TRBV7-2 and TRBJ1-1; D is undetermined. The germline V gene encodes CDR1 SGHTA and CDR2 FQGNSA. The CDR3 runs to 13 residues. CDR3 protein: CASSSQQQNDHFF. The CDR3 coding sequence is TGTGCCAGCAGCTCCCAACAGCAAAATGACCATTTCTTC.

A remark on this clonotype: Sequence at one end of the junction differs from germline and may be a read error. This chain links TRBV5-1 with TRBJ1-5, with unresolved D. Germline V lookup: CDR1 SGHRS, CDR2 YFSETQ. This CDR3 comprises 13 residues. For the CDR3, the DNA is TGTGCCAGCAGCCAAGACCTGCACCAGCCCCAGCATTTT. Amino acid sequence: CASSQDLHQPQHF.

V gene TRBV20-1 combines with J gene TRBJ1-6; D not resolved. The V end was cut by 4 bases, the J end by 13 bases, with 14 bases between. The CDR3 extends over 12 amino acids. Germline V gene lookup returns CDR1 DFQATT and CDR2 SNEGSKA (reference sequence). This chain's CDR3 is CSAILRGGPLHF. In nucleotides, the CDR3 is TGCAGTGCTATCTTACGGGGAGGGCCCCTCCACTTT.

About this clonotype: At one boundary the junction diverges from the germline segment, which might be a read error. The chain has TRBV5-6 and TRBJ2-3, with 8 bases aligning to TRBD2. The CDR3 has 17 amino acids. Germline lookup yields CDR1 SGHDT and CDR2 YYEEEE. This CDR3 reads CASSVHSSGGLSNTQYF. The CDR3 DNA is TGCGCCAGCAGCGTGCACTCAAGCGGGGGTTTGTCAAATACGCAGTATTTT.

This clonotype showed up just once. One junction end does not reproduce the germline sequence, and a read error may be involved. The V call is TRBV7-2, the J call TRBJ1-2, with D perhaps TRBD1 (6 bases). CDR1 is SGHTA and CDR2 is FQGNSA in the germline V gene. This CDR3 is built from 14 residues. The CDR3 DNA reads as TGTGCCAGCAGCACTCAGGGGTTGCGCTATGGCTACAACTTC. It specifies CASSTQGLRYGYNF.

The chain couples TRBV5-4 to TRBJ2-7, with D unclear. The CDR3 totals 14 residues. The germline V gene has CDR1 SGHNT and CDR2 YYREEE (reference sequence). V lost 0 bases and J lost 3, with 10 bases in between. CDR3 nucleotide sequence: TGTGCCAGCAGCTTGGACCGGGCCGACTACGAGCAGTACTTC. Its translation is CASSLDRADYEQYF.

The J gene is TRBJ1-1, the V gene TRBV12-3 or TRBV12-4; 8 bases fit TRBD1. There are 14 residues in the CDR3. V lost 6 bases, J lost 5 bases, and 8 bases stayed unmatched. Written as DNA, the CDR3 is TGTGCCAGCAGCCCTAGACAGGGGCAGACTGAAGCTTTCTTT. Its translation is CASSPRQGQTEAFF.

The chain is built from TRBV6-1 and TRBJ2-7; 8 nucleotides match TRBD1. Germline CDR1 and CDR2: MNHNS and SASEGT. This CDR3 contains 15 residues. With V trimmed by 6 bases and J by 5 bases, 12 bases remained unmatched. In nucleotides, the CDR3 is TGTGCCAGCAGGGCGACAGGGGACGGGGGCAACGAGCAGTACTTC. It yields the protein CASRATGDGGNEQYF.

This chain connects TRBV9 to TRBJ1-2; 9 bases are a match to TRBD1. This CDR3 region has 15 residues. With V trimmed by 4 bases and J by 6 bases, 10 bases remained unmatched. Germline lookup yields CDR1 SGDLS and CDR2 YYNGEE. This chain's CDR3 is CASSLTQGADDGYTF. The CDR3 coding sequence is TGTGCCAGCAGCTTAACACAGGGGGCGGATGATGGCTACACCTTC.

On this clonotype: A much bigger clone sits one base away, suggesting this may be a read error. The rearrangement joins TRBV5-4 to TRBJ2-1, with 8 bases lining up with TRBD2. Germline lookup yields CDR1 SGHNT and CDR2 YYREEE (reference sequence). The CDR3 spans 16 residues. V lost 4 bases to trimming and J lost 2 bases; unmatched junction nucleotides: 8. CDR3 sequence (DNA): TGTGCCAGCAGCACAGAATCGGGGGGGCCCTACAATGAGCAGTTCTTC. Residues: CASSTESGGPYNEQFF.

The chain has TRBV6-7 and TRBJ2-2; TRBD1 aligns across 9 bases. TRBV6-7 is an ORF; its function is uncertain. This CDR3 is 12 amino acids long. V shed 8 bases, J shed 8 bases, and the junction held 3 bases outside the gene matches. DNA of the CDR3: TGTGCCAGCTGGGACAGGGAGGGGGAGCTGTTTTTT. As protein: CASWDREGELFF.

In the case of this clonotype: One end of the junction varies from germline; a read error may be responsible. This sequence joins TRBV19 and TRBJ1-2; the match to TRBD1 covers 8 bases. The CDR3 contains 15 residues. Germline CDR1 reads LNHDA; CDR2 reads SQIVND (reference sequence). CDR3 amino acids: CASSMGAGTGNGYTF. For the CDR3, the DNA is TGTGCCAGTAGTATGGGGGCCGGGACAGGAAATGGCTATACCTTC.

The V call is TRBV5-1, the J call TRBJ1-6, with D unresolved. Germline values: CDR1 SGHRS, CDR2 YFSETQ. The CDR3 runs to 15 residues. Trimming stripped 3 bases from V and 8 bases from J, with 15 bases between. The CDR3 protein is CASSSTSGSYSPLHF. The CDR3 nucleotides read TGCGCCAGCAGCTCTACTAGCGGGAGCTATTCACCCCTCCACTTT.

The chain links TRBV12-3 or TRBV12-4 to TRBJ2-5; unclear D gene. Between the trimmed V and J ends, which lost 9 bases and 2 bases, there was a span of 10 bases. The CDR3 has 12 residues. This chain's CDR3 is CARSAEQETQYF. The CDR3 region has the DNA TGTGCCAGAAGCGCCGAGCAAGAGACCCAGTACTTC.